The 12 T cell receptor beta chains presented below share a single source sample, sequenced in a study of beta chain features in type 1 diabetes. Their specific antigens are unknown. General study points: TCRB CDR3s were moderately but significantly shorter in Type 1 diabetes patients in all four CD4+ subsets.

All of the isolated RNA was reverse transcribed, so expressed TCRB transcripts were sequenced. TCRdb's table, derived via immunoSEQ multiplex PCR, lists solely in-frame clones and lacks some. The data hold hundreds of thousands of clones, with roughly 12% observed a single time. The sample comprised naive CD4+ T cells from blood. The receptors come from a woman younger than 35 with type 1 diabetes.

This clone was counted between two and nine times. The chain recombines TRBV10-3 with TRBJ1-4; unclear D gene. Germline lookup yields CDR1 ENHRY and CDR2 SYGVKD. The CDR3 is 15 residues long. V lost 2 bases and J 0 bases, leaving 7 bases between the germline ends. The CDR3: CAISEIASTNEKLFF. DNA of the CDR3: TGTGCCATCAGTGAGATTGCGTCAACTAATGAAAAACTGTTTTTT.

The J gene is TRBJ1-5, the V gene TRBV30, with TRBD1 matching over 7 bases. The V segment lost 5 bases and the J segment 3 bases; nucleotides outside the gene matches: 16. Germline V lookup: CDR1 GTSNPN, CDR2 SVGIG (reference sequence). CDR3 length: 17 amino acids. CDR3 amino acids: CAWDTREGGYVNQPQHF. The CDR3 DNA sequence: TGTGCCTGGGACACCAGGGAAGGGGGCTATGTCAATCAGCCCCAGCATTTT.

The chain recombines TRBV7-9 with TRBJ1-1; D gene ambiguous. V lost 8 bases to trimming and J lost 1 base, with 11 bases between them. The length of the CDR3 is 13 residues. Germline V gene sequence: CDR1 SEHNR, CDR2 FQNEAQ (reference sequence). The CDR3 bases are TGTGCCAGCTGGCGGCTAGCGAACACTGAAGCTTTCTTT. It is translated as CASWRLANTEAFF. The entire variable domain, with the rest obtained from reference TRBV7-9 and TRBJ1-1, is as follows: DTGVSQNPRHKITKRGQNVTFRCDPISEHNRLYWYRQTLGQGPEFLTYFQNEAQLEKSRLLSDRFSAERPKGSFSTLEIQRTEQGDSAMYLCASWRLANTEAFFGQGTRLTVV.

About this clone: The same CDR3 arises from other DNA sequences in this sample as well. This rearrangement joins TRBV29-1 to TRBJ1-5; TRBD1 matches 11 bases. This CDR3 is 13 amino acids long. Unmatched junction bases numbered 2, after V lost 4 bases and J lost 6 bases. CDR1 is SQVTM and CDR2 is ANQGSEA in the germline V gene. The CDR3 DNA is TGCAGCGTTGCCGGGACAGGGGGTCAGCCCCAGCATTTT. It encodes CSVAGTGGQPQHF.

There are a few counts of this clone. V usage is TRBV6-5 and J usage is TRBJ1-1; TRBD1 might be the D (5 bases). The length of the CDR3 is 15 residues. Trimming shortened V by 1 base and J by 1 base, and 10 bases separated the two germline ends. Germline V gene data show CDR1 as MNHEY and CDR2 as SVGAGI. CDR3 nucleotides: TGTGCCAGCAGTTACTGGGGACTGACGAACACTGAAGCTTTCTTT. It is translated as CASSYWGLTNTEAFF.

The table lists this clone with a few counts. V is TRBV5-1 and J is TRBJ2-7; D gene ambiguous. The CDR3 loop spans 15 amino acids. The V end lost 0 bases, the J end lost 0 bases, and 10 bases lay between the germline ends. The germline V gene has CDR1 SGHRS and CDR2 YFSETQ. The CDR3 sequence is CASSLGAPNSYEQYF. In DNA form, the CDR3 reads TGCGCCAGCAGCTTGGGGGCACCCAACTCCTACGAGCAGTACTTC.

This sequence joins TRBV7-9 and TRBJ2-2; possible D gene TRBD1, 6 bases. The germline gives CDR1 SEHNR, CDR2 FQNEAQ (reference sequence). V lost 5 bases and J 1 base, leaving 14 bases between the germline ends. This CDR3 has 16 residues. CDR3: CASSATGQLNTGELFF. CDR3 nucleotide sequence: TGTGCCAGCAGCGCGACAGGACAGTTGAACACCGGGGAGCTGTTTTTT.

The chain uses TRBV19 and TRBJ1-5; D may be TRBD1 (5 bases). The CDR3 sequence is 12 residues long. The V end was cut by 7 bases, the J end by 3 bases, with 7 bases between. Germline values: CDR1 LNHDA, CDR2 SQIVND (reference sequence). CDR3 loop: CASTGNNQPQHF. CDR3 sequence (DNA): TGTGCCAGTACAGGGAACAATCAGCCCCAGCATTTT.

The chain joins TRBV7-2 to TRBJ2-5, with D possibly being TRBD1 (5 bases). Germline V gives CDR1 SGHTA, CDR2 FQGNSA. The CDR3 totals 14 residues. The V gene lost 1 base and the J gene lost 4 bases, with 10 bases spanning the gap. CDR3 sequence: CASSLVRVTETQYF. The CDR3 DNA reads as TGTGCCAGCAGCTTAGTCAGGGTGACAGAGACCCAGTACTTC.

The chain recombines TRBV14 with TRBJ1-2; D unresolved. There are 13 residues in the CDR3. The V and J ends lost 4 bases and 6 bases respectively, with 12 bases between them. Germline V gene sequence: CDR1 SGHDN, CDR2 FVKESK. The CDR3 protein is CASSRGRSDGYTF. The CDR3 nucleotides are TGTGCCAGCAGCCGAGGAAGAAGCGATGGCTACACCTTC.

This clone was observed a few times. This chain connects TRBV9 to TRBJ2-3, with 8 nucleotides matching TRBD2. Trimming at V came to 4 bases and at J to 1 base, leaving 5 bases not matched to a gene. CDR1 SGDLS and CDR2 YYNGEE come from the germline V gene. The CDR3 totals 15 residues. CDR3 DNA sequence: TGTGCCAGCAGCACCTTGACTAGCGGCACAGATACGCAGTATTTT. Its translation: CASSTLTSGTDTQYF. The whole variable domain, filled in from reference TRBV9 and TRBJ2-3, reads DSGVTQTPKHLITATGQRVTLRCSPRSGDLSVYWYQQSLDQGLQFLIQYYNGEERAKGNILERFSAQQFPDLHSELNLSSLELGDSALYFCASSTLTSGTDTQYFGPGTRLTVL.

The chain recombines TRBV18 with TRBJ2-3, with D possibly TRBD2 on 5 matching bases. The ends were cut back, 6 bases at V and 4 bases at J, with 14 bases in the middle. Germline V gene sequence: CDR1 KGHSH, CDR2 LQKENI. The CDR3 loop spans 14 amino acids. For the CDR3, the DNA is TGTGCCAGCTCCCCCGGGGTGGGGTCAGATACGCAGTATTTT. Encoded protein: CASSPGVGSDTQYF.